These 28 T cell receptor beta chains were all obtained from the same sample, sequenced in a study of human T cells and chemical hapten exposure. One entry per CDR3 protein, called by TCRdb with MiXCR from the RACE reads. The sample has about 77,000 distinct CDR3 sequences; around 13% are singletons. Time point of the sample: pre-sensitization, week 0. The treatment was: therapeutic diphenylcyclopropenone sensitization with weekly scalp DPC. The sequenced sample was whole blood, obtained in connection with sensitization to the hapten diphenylcyclopropenone (DPC). The receptors were gathered from a woman between 45 and 60 years old with alopecia areata. Some clones in this sample may be carry-over from other donors' samples.

There are many counts of this clonotype. CDR3: CSVAGYFTTDTQYF. CDR3 coding DNA: TGCAGCGTGGCGGGCTACTTTACCACAGATACGCAGTATTTT. This chain joins TRBV29-1 and TRBJ2-3; D possibly corresponds to TRBD2 (5 bases). V was clipped by 6 bases and J by 2 bases, with 15 bases between them. This CDR3 has 14 residues. From germline, CDR1 is SQVTM and CDR2 ANQGSEA.

The CDR3 region has the DNA TGTGCCATCAGTGAGTTGACAGGGCAAAACGGCTACACCTTC. It yields the protein CAISELTGQNGYTF. The chain recombines TRBV10-3 with TRBJ1-2; 7 positions agree with TRBD1. CDR1 is ENHRY and CDR2 is SYGVKD in the germline V gene. V lost 1 base and J lost 8; bases outside the gene matches: 7. This CDR3 is built from 14 residues.

The chain uses TRBV28 and TRBJ1-2; D may be TRBD1 (6 bases). The CDR3 contains 14 residues. Looked up from germline, CDR1 is MDHEN and CDR2 is SYDVKM. The V gene lost 5 bases and the J gene lost 2 bases, with 12 bases spanning the gap. The CDR3 loop reads CASSEGGRNYGYTF. In nucleotides, the CDR3 is TGTGCCAGCAGTGAAGGGGGGCGCAACTATGGCTACACCTTC.

The chain recombines TRBV2 with TRBJ2-7; D is undetermined. There are 12 residues in the CDR3. Per germline, CDR1 SNHLY and CDR2 FYNNEI. Trimming shortened V by 6 bases and J by 3 bases, and 9 bases separated the two germline ends. Here the CDR3 reads CASREQSYEQYF. CDR3 DNA: TGTGCCAGCAGGGAGCAGAGCTACGAGCAGTACTTC.

In its sample, this clonotype was seen a few times. The rearrangement links TRBV11-2 to TRBJ2-5; no definite D call. Germline CDR1 is SGHAT and CDR2 is FQNNGV. V gave up 11 bases and J gave up 4 bases, with 20 bases separating them. The CDR3 length is 14 residues. The CDR3 region is CAGRPLKGRETQYF. CDR3 nucleotides: TGTGCCGGACGACCCCTGAAGGGAAGAGAGACCCAGTACTTC. Using reference TRBV11-2 and TRBJ2-5 for the parts outside the CDR3, the full variable domain is EAGVAQSPRYKIIEKRQSVAFWCNPISGHATLYWYQQILGQGPKLLIQFQNNGVVDDSQLPKDRFSAERLKGVDSTLKIQPAKLEDSAVYLCAGRPLKGRETQYFGPGTRLLVL.

This chain joins TRBV20-1 and TRBJ2-3; 14 bases map to TRBD2. This CDR3 region has 17 residues. CDR1 is DFQATT, CDR2 SNEGSKA, per germline (reference sequence). J was trimmed by 5 bases and V by 3 bases; bases with no gene match: 10. The CDR3 nucleotides are TGCAGTGCTAGTCCCGGACTAGCGGGAGGACTGGTAGATACGCAGTATTTT. Translating it yields CSASPGLAGGLVDTQYF.

The chain carries TRBV11-2 and TRBJ2-4; D not resolved. This CDR3 comprises 12 residues. V was shortened by 3 bases and J by 8 bases, with 8 bases between the two germline ends. Germline V gives CDR1 SGHAT, CDR2 FQNNGV. This CDR3 is CASSLGPDIQYF. The CDR3 nucleotides are TGTGCCAGCAGCTTGGGCCCGGACATTCAGTACTTC. The whole variable domain, remainder taken from reference TRBV11-2 and TRBJ2-4, is EAGVAQSPRYKIIEKRQSVAFWCNPISGHATLYWYQQILGQGPKLLIQFQNNGVVDDSQLPKDRFSAERLKGVDSTLKIQPAKLEDSAVYLCASSLGPDIQYFGAGTRLSVL.

This clonotype has more than one count but fewer than ten. V is TRBV12-3 or TRBV12-4 and J is TRBJ2-5; 13 bases match TRBD2. With V trimmed by 6 bases and J by 2 bases, 6 bases remained unmatched. CDR3 length: 16 residues. In DNA, the CDR3 is TGTGCCAGCAGCCAGGGACTAGCGGGACCGCAAGAGACCCAGTACTTC. It codes for CASSQGLAGPQETQYF.

This clonotype appeared a few times. The V gene is TRBV6-1, the J gene TRBJ1-1, with D uncertain. V shed 3 bases and J shed 5 bases, with 13 bases lying between them. This CDR3 has 14 amino acids. Per germline, CDR1 MNHNS and CDR2 SASEGT. The CDR3 region is CASSDGKTRTEAFF. CDR3 bases: TGTGCCAGCAGTGACGGGAAGACCCGAACTGAAGCTTTCTTT.

This clonotype has a count of ten or more. This chain uses TRBV10-2 with TRBJ1-6; 9 bases fit TRBD1. Germline CDR1 reads WSHSY; CDR2 reads SAAADI. This CDR3 comprises 15 residues. The V and J ends lost 5 bases and 10 bases, in that order; junction bases with no gene match: 9. The CDR3 is CASSPPGQGGSPLHF. The CDR3 nucleotides are TGCGCCAGCAGTCCCCCGGGACAGGGTGGCTCACCCCTCCACTTT.

In this sample, this clonotype turned up many times. CDR3: CASTSGQGTDTQYF. The CDR3 nucleotides read TGTGCCAGCACATCTGGACAGGGCACAGATACGCAGTATTTT. V and J are TRBV6-1 and TRBJ2-3; TRBD1 matches at 7 bases. The V gene's germline CDR1 is MNHNS and CDR2 SASEGT. The CDR3 loop spans 14 amino acids. Trimming at V came to 7 bases and at J to 1 base, leaving 5 bases not matched to a gene.

This chain joins TRBV7-8 and TRBJ1-1; D unclear. Trimming shortened V by 5 bases and J by 1 base, and 11 bases separated the two germline ends. The CDR3 has 14 residues. CDR1 and CDR2 (germline): SGHVS, FQNEAQ. The CDR3 DNA reads TGTGCCAGCAGCCTAGTTGCGGGGAACACTGAAGCTTTCTTT. Translation: CASSLVAGNTEAFF.

This clonotype has a handful of counts. The genes are TRBV10-3 and TRBJ1-1, with 9 bases fitting TRBD1. V shed 5 bases and J 4 bases; nucleotides not matched to a gene: 5. Germline CDR1 and CDR2: ENHRY and SYGVKD. There are 14 residues in the CDR3. The CDR3 loop reads CAISKGQGVTEAFF. DNA for the CDR3: TGTGCCATCAGTAAGGGACAGGGCGTCACTGAAGCTTTCTTT.

V and J are TRBV9 and TRBJ1-5, with a possible D match to TRBD1 (6 bases). Germline CDR1 and CDR2: SGDLS and YYNGEE. The CDR3 sequence is 15 residues long. Deletions cut 7 bases from V and 0 bases from J, with 14 bases between. The CDR3 bases are TGTGCCAGCTGTGGGGGGCTTTATAGCAATCAGCCCCAGCATTTT. Translation gives CASCGGLYSNQPQHF.

Many counts were recorded for this clonotype. The chain couples TRBV10-3 to TRBJ1-2; 11 bases match TRBD1. The CDR3 is 15 residues long. J gave up 4 bases and V 3 bases, and 4 bases lay outside the gene matches. Germline V lookup: CDR1 ENHRY, CDR2 SYGVKD. CDR3 nucleotides: TGTGCCATCAGTGACCCGGGACAGGGGGGCTATGGCTACACCTTC. As protein: CAISDPGQGGYGYTF.

In its sample, this clonotype was seen a few times. The V gene is TRBV30, the J gene TRBJ1-4, with D hard to call. This CDR3 spans 15 amino acids. Germline V gene sequence: CDR1 GTSNPN, CDR2 SVGIG (reference sequence). V was shortened by 4 bases and J by 1 base, with 13 bases between the two germline ends. CDR3 protein: CAWTPDWGTNEKLFF. In DNA, the CDR3 is TGTGCCTGGACCCCCGACTGGGGAACTAATGAAAAACTGTTTTTT.

A word on this clonotype: The junction does not match germline at one end; this may be a read error. V and J are TRBV28 and TRBJ2-3; weak D call: TRBD1 (6 bases). The CDR3 consists of 13 residues. Germline loops: CDR1 MDHEN, CDR2 SYDVKM. The CDR3 is CANSLTGRNTQYF. CDR3 in DNA: TGTGCCAACAGTTTGACAGGTAGAAATACGCAGTATTTT.

This clonotype was recorded a few times. This chain connects TRBV7-7 to TRBJ2-4, with TRBD1 matching over 7 bases. Germline CDR1 reads SSHAT; CDR2 reads FNYEAQ (reference sequence). CDR3 length: 19 residues. V was clipped by 6 bases and J by 0 bases; unmatched bases: 17. CDR3: CASSRSKGAQDEAKNIQYF. The DNA for the CDR3 is TGTGCCAGCAGTCGAAGCAAGGGGGCACAAGATGAAGCCAAAAACATTCAGTACTTC.

The CDR3 spells CSFPGINNEQFF. The CDR3 DNA is TGCAGCTTTCCGGGGATTAACAATGAGCAGTTCTTC. The chain employs TRBV29-1 and TRBJ2-1; perhaps TRBD2 as D (5 bases). The CDR3 runs 12 residues. Deletions cut 8 bases from V and 5 bases from J, with 13 bases between. The V gene's germline CDR1 is SQVTM and CDR2 ANQGSEA.

This chain links TRBV11-2 with TRBJ1-1, with D unresolved. Germline CDR1 and CDR2: SGHAT and FQNNGV. The CDR3 spans 14 residues. The V gene lost 6 bases and the J gene lost 2 bases, with 13 bases spanning the gap. The CDR3 is CASSNRRTNTEAFF. DNA for the CDR3: TGTGCCAGCAGTAATAGACGGACTAACACTGAAGCTTTCTTT.

V usage is TRBV11-2 and J usage is TRBJ2-7; 7 bases agree with TRBD2. V lost 6 bases to trimming and J lost 0 bases; unmatched junction nucleotides: 11. This CDR3 spans 16 amino acids. Germline CDR1 reads SGHAT; CDR2 reads FQNNGV. CDR3 nucleotide sequence: TGTGCCAGCAGTACAAGGAGCGGGACCCCCTCCTACGAGCAGTACTTC. Translating gives CASSTRSGTPSYEQYF.

There are many counts of this clonotype. J is TRBJ2-3 and V is TRBV7-9, with TRBD2 identical over 8 bases. The CDR3 covers 15 residues. Losses at the gene ends were 2 bases for V and 3 bases for J; bases not matched to a gene: 4. CDR1 is SEHNR, CDR2 FQNEAQ, per germline (reference sequence). As DNA, the CDR3 is TGTGCCAGCAGCTTAACCAGCGGGAGAACAGATACGCAGTATTTT. Translation gives CASSLTSGRTDTQYF.

The rearrangement links TRBV7-7 to TRBJ2-5; 9 positions agree with TRBD2. Germline V gene data show CDR1 as SSHAT and CDR2 as FNYEAQ (reference sequence). Trimming took 2 bases from V and 4 from J; bases not matched to a gene: 8. This CDR3 has 16 amino acids. CDR3 bases: TGTGCCAGCAGCTTATCCCCAGCGGGGGGTCCAGAGACCCAGTACTTC. It yields the protein CASSLSPAGGPETQYF.

The rearrangement links TRBV3-1 to TRBJ1-1; possible D gene TRBD1, 5 bases. The CDR3 totals 14 residues. CDR1 and CDR2 from the germline V gene are LGHDT and YNNKEL (reference sequence). V was pared by 4 bases and J by 4 bases, with 13 bases between. The CDR3 coding sequence is TGTGCCAGCAGCCCTCCCGCAGGGATCACTGAAGCTTTCTTT. Translating it yields CASSPPAGITEAFF.

This clonotype was observed a handful of times. The chain is built from TRBV2 and TRBJ1-6, with D tentatively TRBD1 (5 bases). The CDR3 is 12 residues long. Trimming took 8 bases from V and 8 from J, leaving 10 bases between them. Germline V gives CDR1 SNHLY, CDR2 FYNNEI. The CDR3 DNA reads TGTGCCAGCTTAGGGGACCATTCACCCCTCCACTTT. Its protein product is CASLGDHSPLHF.

The chain employs TRBV27 and TRBJ2-1; TRBD1 matches at 10 bases. Unmatched junction bases numbered 3, after V lost 6 bases and J lost 4 bases. Germline V lookup: CDR1 MNHEY, CDR2 SMNVEV (reference sequence). The CDR3 contains 14 residues. Here the CDR3 reads CASRGQGIYNEQFF. The CDR3 DNA sequence: TGTGCCAGCAGGGGACAGGGGATATACAATGAGCAGTTCTTC.

V gene TRBV7-2 combines with J gene TRBJ2-5, with a tentative D call TRBD2 (6 bases). The length of the CDR3 is 12 residues. The germline gives CDR1 SGHTA, CDR2 FQGNSA. V was trimmed by 8 bases and J by 4 bases, leaving 11 bases between them. In DNA, the CDR3 is TGTGCCAGCGGAGGCGGGGCAGAGACCCAGTACTTC. Protein product: CASGGGAETQYF.

At least ten counts were recorded for this clonotype. The chain carries TRBV7-2 and TRBJ1-1, with a possible D match to TRBD1 (5 bases). This CDR3 region has 15 residues. Germline CDR1 is SGHTA and CDR2 is FQGNSA. V was cut by 3 bases and J by 5 bases, with 16 bases left in between. In nucleotides, the CDR3 is TGTGCCAGCAGCTTGGATGGGGCAGTTGGGACTGAAGCTTTCTTT. It codes for CASSLDGAVGTEAFF.